The clone carrying this TCR beta chain occurred many times. Germline V lookup: CDR1 LNHDA, CDR2 SQIVND (reference sequence). Trimming shortened V by 6 bases and J by 5 bases, and 17 bases separated the two germline ends. This CDR3 has 15 amino acids. The source of the sample is a study of patients and donors after allogeneic stem cell transplantation. Using its own MiXCR run on the RT-PCR reads, TCRdb lists one record per CDR3 protein. There are 25,000 to 30,000 distinct CDR3 sequences in the sample; 7.5% to 9% occur only once, and less than 50% lies in the top ten. Sequenced sample: blood, either unsorted or a sorted T cell fraction (not recorded which). V usage is TRBV19 and J usage is TRBJ2-1; a weak D match, TRBD2 (6 bases). The origin of this receptor is a human donor who was either an allogeneic HSCT recipient or a stem cell or donor lymphocyte infusion donor (not recorded which). It is not recorded whose cells these are; they may come from a transplant donor. CDR3 DNA sequence: TGTGCCAGTAGCGTCGGGAGATCAGCAGACAATGAGCAGTTCTTC. It yields the protein CASSVGRSADNEQFF.